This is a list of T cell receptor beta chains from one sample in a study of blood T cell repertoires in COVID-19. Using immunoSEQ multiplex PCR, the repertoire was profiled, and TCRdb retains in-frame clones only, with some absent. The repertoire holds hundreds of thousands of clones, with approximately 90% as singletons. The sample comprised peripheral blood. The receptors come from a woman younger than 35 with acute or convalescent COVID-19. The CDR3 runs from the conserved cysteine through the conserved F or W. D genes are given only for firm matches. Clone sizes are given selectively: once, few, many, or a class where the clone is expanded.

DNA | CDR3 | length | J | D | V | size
TGTGCCATCAGTGGGATCGGGTTGGCTAACTATGGCTACACCTTC | CAISGIGLANYGYTF | 15 | TRBJ1-2 | - | TRBV10-3 | once
TGTGCCAGCAGCCGGAGACAGGGCCGCACAGATACGCAGTATTTT | CASSRRQGRTDTQYF | 15 | TRBJ2-3 | TRBD1 | TRBV3-1/TRBV3-2 | -
TGTGCCAGCAGTGAACGTCAGATCAATGAGCAGTTCTTC | CASSERQINEQFF | 13 | TRBJ2-1 | - | TRBV6-1 | -
TGTGCCACCAGTGATGCCCGGGACAGCGTTGGCTACACCTTC | CATSDARDSVGYTF | 14 | TRBJ1-2 | TRBD1 | TRBV24-1 | -
TGTGCCAGCAGTATTTCCCAGTCGTGGCCCCAGCATTTT | CASSISQSWPQHF | 13 | TRBJ1-5 | - | TRBV27 | once
TGTGCCAGCAGCTTCCAAGCGGACAGGCTTTATCCCTACGAGCAGTACTTC | CASSFQADRLYPYEQYF | 17 | TRBJ2-7 | TRBD1 | TRBV7-2 | -
TGTGCCAGCAGTCTGAGCCGGGCCGGGGAGCTGTTTTTT | CASSLSRAGELFF | 13 | TRBJ2-2 | - | TRBV11-3 | -
TGTGCCAGCAGCCAAGAGAGGTTTCCGAACACCGGGGAGCTGTTTTTT | CASSQERFPNTGELFF | 16 | TRBJ2-2 | - | TRBV4-2 | -
TGTGCCAGTAGCGAACCGGGACAGGCCGCCTACGAGCAGTACTTC | CASSEPGQAAYEQYF | 15 | TRBJ2-7 | TRBD1 | TRBV27 | -
TGTGCCAGCAGCCAATTATCCAGACAAACTGAAGCTTTCTTT | CASSQLSRQTEAFF | 14 | TRBJ1-1 | - | TRBV14 | -
TGCGCCAGCCACTCCTTAGGGACAGGGGATTCACCCCTCCACTTT | CASHSLGTGDSPLHF | 15 | TRBJ1-6 | TRBD1 | TRBV4-1 | -
TGTGCCACCAGCAGAGATCTAGCGGGGGGGGGCTCCCTTCCTTACAATGAGCAGTTCTTC | CATSRDLAGGGSLPYNEQFF | 20 | TRBJ2-1 | TRBD2 | TRBV15 | -
TGCGCCAGCAAGGAGAGTATACCCCATGAGCAGTTCTTC | CASKESIPHEQFF | 13 | TRBJ2-1 | - | TRBV5-1 | -
TGTGCCAGCTCACCACTTGTCCGGGACAGGGTGGTCCAGTACTTC | CASSPLVRDRVVQYF | 15 | TRBJ2-5 | TRBD1 | TRBV18 | -
TGTGCCAGCAGAATGGACAGTGAAGCTTTCTTT | CASRMDSEAFF | 11 | TRBJ1-1 | - | TRBV11-1 | -
TGTGCCAGCAGCTTGGGGGCCAGCTACGAGCAGTACTTC | CASSLGASYEQYF | 13 | TRBJ2-7 | - | TRBV5-4 | once
TGTGCCAGCAGCGTAGGGGCGGGGGGAGATACGCAGTATTTT | CASSVGAGGDTQYF | 14 | TRBJ2-3 | TRBD2 | TRBV9 | -
TGTGCCATCAGTGTGGGACAGCTCTTTTCTGGAAACACCATATATTTT | CAISVGQLFSGNTIYF | 16 | TRBJ1-3 | TRBD1 | TRBV10-3 | -
TGTGCCAGCAGTTTTGCTAGCGGATACAATGAGCAGTTCTTC | CASSFASGYNEQFF | 14 | TRBJ2-1 | TRBD2 | TRBV28 | -
TGTGCCAGCAGCTTTGGTGGACTAGAAGAGACCCAGTACTTC | CASSFGGLEETQYF | 14 | TRBJ2-5 | TRBD2 | TRBV11-3 | -
TGTGCCAGCAGCTCCCAGGGGAAGGGGGAGCATGAAAAACTGTTTTTT | CASSSQGKGEHEKLFF | 16 | TRBJ1-4 | - | TRBV5-6 | -
TGCGCCAGCAGCCAGAGCAGGGTTGCCGGGGAGCTGTTTTTT | CASSQSRVAGELFF | 14 | TRBJ2-2 | - | TRBV4-3 | -
TGTGCCAGCAACAGGGGGGGTAACACCGGGGAGCTGTTTTTT | CASNRGGNTGELFF | 14 | TRBJ2-2 | - | TRBV6-5 | -
TGTGCCAGCAGCTTTTCGAGAAACGCTGAAGCTTTCTTT | CASSFSRNAEAFF | 13 | TRBJ1-1 | - | TRBV5-4 | -
TGCGCCAGCAGCTTCAGACCCCGGGCGGGGGCAGGCACTGAAGCTTTCTTT | CASSFRPRAGAGTEAFF | 17 | TRBJ1-1 | - | TRBV5-1 | -
TGTGCCAGCAGTTACGCAGGGGTGGATGGCTACACCTTC | CASSYAGVDGYTF | 13 | TRBJ1-2 | - | TRBV6-5 | once
TGTGCCAGCTCACCACCCGAGGCCCCTATGAACACTGAAGCTTTCTTT | CASSPPEAPMNTEAFF | 16 | TRBJ1-1 | - | TRBV18 | -
TGTGCCAGCAGTGCTGCGGGGGGGACAAGCACAGATACGCAGTATTTT | CASSAAGGTSTDTQYF | 16 | TRBJ2-3 | TRBD2 | TRBV6-1 | -
TGTGCCTGGAGTGGGGACACGGACGAGCAGTACTTC | CAWSGDTDEQYF | 12 | TRBJ2-7 | - | TRBV30 | -
TGTGCCTGGACGGGCGGGGGGTCCGCTGGAAACACCATATATTTT | CAWTGGGSAGNTIYF | 15 | TRBJ1-3 | - | TRBV30 | once
TGCGCCAGCAGCTTGGGGACAGGGCTTAATTCACCCCTCCACTTT | CASSLGTGLNSPLHF | 15 | TRBJ1-6 | TRBD1 | TRBV5-1 | -
TGTGCCACCAGTGAACCTTGGTGGCTAGCGGGTCCCGCGGATACGCAGTATTTT | CATSEPWWLAGPADTQYF | 18 | TRBJ2-3 | TRBD2 | TRBV24-1 | -
TGTGCCAGCCGCCCCATCGCGTTCCCGGGACAGGGGGCTTTGGATGGCTACACCTTC | CASRPIAFPGQGALDGYTF | 19 | TRBJ1-2 | TRBD1 | TRBV27 | -
TGTGCCAGCAGCTTTCCCCAAATCTCTGGGGCCAACGTCCTGACTTTC | CASSFPQISGANVLTF | 16 | TRBJ2-6 | - | TRBV5-6 | -
TGCGCCAGCAGCCTGCGATCGACTAGCGGGGGTGGGGAGCTGTTTTTT | CASSLRSTSGGGELFF | 16 | TRBJ2-2 | TRBD2 | TRBV5-1 | -
TGTGCCAGCAGCTGGGACAGGGTGGACACTGAAGCTTTCTTT | CASSWDRVDTEAFF | 14 | TRBJ1-1 | TRBD1 | TRBV7-2 | -
TGCGCCAGCAGCCCCTCCCGGGGTACTGGAAACACCATATATTTT | CASSPSRGTGNTIYF | 15 | TRBJ1-3 | - | TRBV4-1 | -
TGTGCCCGCAGCGGTGGGGACTGGAGGGGGGGCCCAGATACGCAGTATTTT | CARSGGDWRGGPDTQYF | 17 | TRBJ2-3 | - | TRBV9 | -
TGTGCCAGCAGCTTAAAACCCTGGCCCAGCGGGGGGCACTCCTACGAGCAGTACTTC | CASSLKPWPSGGHSYEQYF | 19 | TRBJ2-7 | TRBD2 | TRBV13 | -
TGTGCCTGGACGGGGGATGAAGCGGGGCCCTATGGCTACACCTTC | CAWTGDEAGPYGYTF | 15 | TRBJ1-2 | - | TRBV30 | -
TGTGCCAGTAGTAGGGGGGACAGCACTGGCTACACCTTC | CASSRGDSTGYTF | 13 | TRBJ1-2 | TRBD1 | TRBV19 | -
TGTGCCAGCAGTGAAGCCGGGGGGGGCCCGAGGGTTGGAGCTTTCTTT | CASSEAGGGPRVGAFF | 16 | TRBJ1-1 | - | TRBV6-1 | -
TGTGCCAGCAGCTTGGGGCGGGGCATAACCTACGAGCAGTACTTC | CASSLGRGITYEQYF | 15 | TRBJ2-7 | - | TRBV11-2 | -
TGTGCCAGCGGGACAGGGTCCCCCACCTTC | CASGTGSPTF | 10 | TRBJ1-2 | TRBD1 | TRBV6-6 | -
TGTGCCAGCAGCGTAGAGGGACTCTACACAGATACGCAGTATTTT | CASSVEGLYTDTQYF | 15 | TRBJ2-3 | - | TRBV9 | -
TGTGCCAGCAGTGAAGCCGGGACAGGGGTAGGGGCCAACGTCCTGACTTTC | CASSEAGTGVGANVLTF | 17 | TRBJ2-6 | TRBD1 | TRBV6-1 | -